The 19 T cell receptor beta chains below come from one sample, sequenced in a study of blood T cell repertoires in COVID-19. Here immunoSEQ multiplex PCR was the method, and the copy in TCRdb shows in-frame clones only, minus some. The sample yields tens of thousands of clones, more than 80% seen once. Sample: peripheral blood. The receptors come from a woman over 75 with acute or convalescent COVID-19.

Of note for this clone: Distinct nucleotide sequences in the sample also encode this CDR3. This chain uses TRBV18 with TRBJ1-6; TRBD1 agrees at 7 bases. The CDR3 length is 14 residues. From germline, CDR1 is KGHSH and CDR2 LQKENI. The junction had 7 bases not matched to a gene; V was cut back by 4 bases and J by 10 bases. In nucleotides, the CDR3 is TGTGCCAGCTCACAGGACAGGTTAAACTCACCCCTCCACTTT. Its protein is CASSQDRLNSPLHF.

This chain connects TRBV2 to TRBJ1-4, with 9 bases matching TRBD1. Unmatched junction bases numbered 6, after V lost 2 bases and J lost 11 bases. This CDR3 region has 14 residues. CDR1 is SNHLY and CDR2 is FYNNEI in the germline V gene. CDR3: CASSEILGQGKLFF. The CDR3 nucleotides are TGTGCCAGCAGTGAAATTTTAGGACAGGGGAAACTGTTTTTT. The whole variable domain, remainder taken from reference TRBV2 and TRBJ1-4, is EPEVTQTPSHQVTQMGQEVILRCVPISNHLYFYWYRQILGQKVEFLVSFYNNEISEKSEIFDDQFSVERPDGSNFTLKIRSTKLEDSAMYFCASSEILGQGKLFFGSGTQLSVL.

CDR3 region: CASSPVKPGGYTF. CDR3 in DNA: TGTGCCAGCAGTCCCGTAAAACCCGGTGGCTACACCTTC. The chain carries TRBV12-3 or TRBV12-4 and TRBJ1-2; no definite D call. V shed 5 bases and J shed 7 bases, with 14 bases lying between them. The CDR3 spans 13 residues.

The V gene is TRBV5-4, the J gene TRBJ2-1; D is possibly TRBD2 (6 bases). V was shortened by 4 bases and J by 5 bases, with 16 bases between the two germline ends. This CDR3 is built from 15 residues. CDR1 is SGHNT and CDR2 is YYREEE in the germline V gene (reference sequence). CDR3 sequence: CASSRGGSGDNEQFF. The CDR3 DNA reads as TGTGCCAGCAGCCGGGGAGGATCGGGAGACAATGAGCAGTTCTTC.

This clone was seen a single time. CDR3: CATSGGARGATQYF. CDR3 bases: TGTGCCACCAGCGGAGGGGCCCGGGGTGCTACGCAGTATTTT. The genes are TRBV15 and TRBJ2-3, with a weak D call TRBD2 (6 bases). Germline V gives CDR1 LNHNV, CDR2 YYDKDF (reference sequence). The length of the CDR3 is 14 residues. V lost 5 bases to trimming and J lost 8 bases, with 17 bases between them. Variable domain in full (rest from reference TRBV15 and TRBJ2-3): DAMVIQNPRYQVTQFGKPVTLSCSQTLNHNVMYWYQQKSSQAPKLLFHYYDKDFNNEADTPDNFQSRRPNTSFCFLDIRSPGLGDTAMYLCATSGGARGATQYFGPGTRLTVL.

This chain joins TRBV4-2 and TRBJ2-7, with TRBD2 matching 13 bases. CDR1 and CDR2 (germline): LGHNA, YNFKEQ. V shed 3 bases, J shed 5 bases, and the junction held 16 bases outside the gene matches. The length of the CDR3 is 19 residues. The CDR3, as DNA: TGTGCCAGCAGCCATCCCACCGGTAGGGGGACTAGCGGGATCCACGAGCAGTACTTC. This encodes CASSHPTGRGTSGIHEQYF.

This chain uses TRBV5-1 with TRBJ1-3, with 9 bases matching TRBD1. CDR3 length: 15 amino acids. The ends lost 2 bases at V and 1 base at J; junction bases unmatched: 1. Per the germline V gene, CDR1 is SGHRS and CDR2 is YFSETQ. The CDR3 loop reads CASSFGQGSGNTIYF. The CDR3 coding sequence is TGCGCCAGCAGCTTTGGACAGGGGTCTGGAAACACCATATATTTT.

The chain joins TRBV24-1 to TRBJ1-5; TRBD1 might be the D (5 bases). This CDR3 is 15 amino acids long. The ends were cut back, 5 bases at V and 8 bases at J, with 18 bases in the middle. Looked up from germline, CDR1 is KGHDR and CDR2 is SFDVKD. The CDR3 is CATSVGSAGKEPQHF. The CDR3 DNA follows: TGTGCCACCAGTGTGGGGTCGGCAGGGAAGGAGCCCCAGCATTTT.

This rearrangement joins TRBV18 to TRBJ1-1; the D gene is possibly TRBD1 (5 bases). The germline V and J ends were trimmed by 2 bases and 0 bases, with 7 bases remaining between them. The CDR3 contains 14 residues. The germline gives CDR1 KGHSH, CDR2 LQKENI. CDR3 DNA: TGTGCCAGCTCACCATCAGGGCTGAACACTGAAGCTTTCTTT. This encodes CASSPSGLNTEAFF.

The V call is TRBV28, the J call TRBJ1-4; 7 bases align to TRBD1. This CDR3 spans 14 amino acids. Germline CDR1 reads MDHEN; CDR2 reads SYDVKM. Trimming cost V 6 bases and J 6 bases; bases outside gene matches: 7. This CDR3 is CASSREGAYEKLFF. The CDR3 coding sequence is TGTGCCAGCAGCCGGGAGGGGGCCTATGAAAAACTGTTTTTT.

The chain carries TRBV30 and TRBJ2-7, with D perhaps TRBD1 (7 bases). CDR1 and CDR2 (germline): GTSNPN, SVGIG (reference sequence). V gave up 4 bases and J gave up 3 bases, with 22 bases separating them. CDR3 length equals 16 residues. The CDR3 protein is CAWTTGAGGSGYEQYF. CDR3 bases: TGTGCCTGGACTACAGGGGCGGGTGGTAGCGGCTACGAGCAGTACTTC.

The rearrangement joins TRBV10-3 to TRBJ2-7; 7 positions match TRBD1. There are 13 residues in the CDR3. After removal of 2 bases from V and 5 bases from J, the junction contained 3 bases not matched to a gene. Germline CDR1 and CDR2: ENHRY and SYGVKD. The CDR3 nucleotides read TGTGCCATCAGTGAGGTCAGGGGGAACGAGCAGTACTTC. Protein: CAISEVRGNEQYF.

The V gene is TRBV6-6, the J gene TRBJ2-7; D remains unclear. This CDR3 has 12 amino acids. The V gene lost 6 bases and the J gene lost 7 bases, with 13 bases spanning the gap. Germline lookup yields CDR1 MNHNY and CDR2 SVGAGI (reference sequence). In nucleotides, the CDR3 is TGTGCCAGCAGCTCGCCCGGGTTAGAGCAGTACTTC. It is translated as CASSSPGLEQYF.

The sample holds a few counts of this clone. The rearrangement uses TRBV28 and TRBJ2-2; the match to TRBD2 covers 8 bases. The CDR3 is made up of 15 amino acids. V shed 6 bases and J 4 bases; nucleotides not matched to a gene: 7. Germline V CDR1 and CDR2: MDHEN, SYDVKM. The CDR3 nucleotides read TGTGCCAGCAGGTTTAGCGGGATTTCCACCGGGGAGCTGTTTTTT. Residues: CASRFSGISTGELFF.

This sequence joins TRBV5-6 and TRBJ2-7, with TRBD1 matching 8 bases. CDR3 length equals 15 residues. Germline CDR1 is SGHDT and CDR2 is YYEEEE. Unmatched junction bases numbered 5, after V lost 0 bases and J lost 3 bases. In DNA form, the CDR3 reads TGTGCCAGCAGCTTGGGGACAGGGCATTTCTACGAGCAGTACTTC. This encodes CASSLGTGHFYEQYF.

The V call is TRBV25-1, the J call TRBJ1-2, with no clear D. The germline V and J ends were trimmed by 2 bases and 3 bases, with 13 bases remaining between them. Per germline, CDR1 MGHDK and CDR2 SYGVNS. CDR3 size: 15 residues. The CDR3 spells CASSEEGVRYYGYTF. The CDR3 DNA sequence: TGTGCCAGCAGTGAAGAAGGAGTCAGATACTATGGCTACACCTTC.

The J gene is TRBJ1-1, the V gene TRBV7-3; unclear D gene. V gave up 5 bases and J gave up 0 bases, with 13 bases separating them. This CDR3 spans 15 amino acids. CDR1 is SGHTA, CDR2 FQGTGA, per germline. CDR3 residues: CASSLLESMNTEAFF. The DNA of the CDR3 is TGTGCCAGCAGCCTTCTCGAGTCAATGAACACTGAAGCTTTCTTT.

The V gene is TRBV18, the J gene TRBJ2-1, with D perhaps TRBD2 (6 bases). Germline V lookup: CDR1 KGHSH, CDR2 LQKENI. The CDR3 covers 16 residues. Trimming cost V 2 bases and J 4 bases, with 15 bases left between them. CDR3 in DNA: TGTGCCAGCTCACCAACGGGAGCAGGGAGGTACAATGAGCAGTTCTTC. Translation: CASSPTGAGRYNEQFF. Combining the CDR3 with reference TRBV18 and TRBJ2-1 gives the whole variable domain NAGVMQNPRHLVRRRGQEARLRCSPMKGHSHVYWYRQLPEEGLKFMVYLQKENIIDESGMPKERFSAEFPKEGPSILRIQQVVRGDSAAYFCASSPTGAGRYNEQFFGPGTRLTVL.

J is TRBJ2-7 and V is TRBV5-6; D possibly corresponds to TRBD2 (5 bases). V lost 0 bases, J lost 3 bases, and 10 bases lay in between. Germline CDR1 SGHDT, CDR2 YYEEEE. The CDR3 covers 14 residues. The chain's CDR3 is CASSLVGAGYEQYF. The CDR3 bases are TGTGCCAGCAGCTTGGTAGGTGCGGGCTACGAGCAGTACTTC.